These 22 T cell receptor beta chains came from one sample sequenced in a study of response to subunit inactivated influenza vaccine. TCRdb ran MiXCR on the RT-PCR reads and lists one entry per CDR3 protein. The sample records approximately 500,000 distinct CDR3 sequences, 12% to 15% being singletons. The specimen comprised PBMCs from blood, sampled about 11 days after vaccination. The receptors come from a man aged 50-60 years who received an inactivated influenza vaccine.

This clonotype was found a few times. The chain has TRBV29-1 and TRBJ1-2; D unresolved. The CDR3 runs to 12 residues. Germline V gene lookup returns CDR1 SQVTM and CDR2 ANQGSEA. The V and J ends lost 4 bases and 5 bases respectively, with 11 bases between them. CDR3 DNA: TGCAGCGTTGCGGCAGGCCGGTATGGCTACACCTTC. Translation gives CSVAAGRYGYTF. Full variable domain (rest looked up from reference TRBV29-1 and TRBJ1-2): SAVISQKPSRDICQRGTSLTIQCQVDSQVTMMFWYRQQPGQSLTLIATANQGSEATYESGFVIDKFPISRPNLTFSTLTVSNMSPEDSSIYLCSVAAGRYGYTFGSGTRLTVV.

A few counts support this clonotype. The CDR3 DNA reads as TGTGCCAGCAGCTTAGGTGAAAGCGGGAGGTCACACAATGAGCAGTTCTTC. It translates to CASSLGESGRSHNEQFF. The chain carries TRBV11-2 and TRBJ2-1, with TRBD2 matching 9 bases. V gave up 1 base and J gave up 5 bases; unmatched junction bases: 9. Germline loops: CDR1 SGHAT, CDR2 FQNNGV. The CDR3 spans 17 residues.

J is TRBJ1-6 and V is TRBV29-1; D might be TRBD1 (5 bases). Trimming shortened V by 8 bases and J by 0 bases, and 29 bases separated the two germline ends. Germline CDR1 SQVTM, CDR2 ANQGSEA. This CDR3 is 20 amino acids long. In nucleotides, the CDR3 is TGCAGCCCAATCGGGGCCGACCTAACTCCCCTGAGCTCCTATAATTCACCCCTCCACTTT. Protein product: CSPIGADLTPLSSYNSPLHF.

This clonotype was counted a single time. The chain carries TRBV5-1 and TRBJ2-2; possibly TRBD1 for D (6 bases). Trimming removed 7 bases at V and 2 bases at J, with 15 bases between. The CDR3 sequence is 15 residues long. Germline values: CDR1 SGHRS, CDR2 YFSETQ. CDR3 region: CASYTGNPNTGELFF. CDR3 coding DNA: TGCGCCAGCTATACAGGGAATCCTAACACCGGGGAGCTGTTTTTT.

This clonotype was seen many times. At one end, the junction sequence differs from germline, possibly due to a read error. V and J are TRBV6-1 and TRBJ2-1, with 12 bases identical to TRBD2. This CDR3 spans 14 amino acids. Germline CDR1 and CDR2: MNHNS and SASEGT. CDR3 coding DNA: TGTGCCAGCAGCGAAGGACTAGCGGGAACTGAGCAGTTCTTC. Translating it yields CASSEGLAGTEQFF.

This clonotype was counted at least ten times. The DNA for the CDR3 is TGTGCCAGCAGTTTAGCACCAGTCCAGGATAACTATGGCTACACCTTC. Its translation: CASSLAPVQDNYGYTF. This chain joins TRBV12-3 or TRBV12-4 and TRBJ1-2; D call uncertain. This CDR3 spans 16 amino acids. The V end lost 0 bases, the J end lost 1 base, and 12 bases lay between the germline ends.

The chain has TRBV5-1 and TRBJ2-2; D is perhaps TRBD2 (6 bases). The germline gives CDR1 SGHRS, CDR2 YFSETQ. This CDR3 comprises 16 residues. V was pared by 4 bases and J by 1 base, with 14 bases between. CDR3 region: CASSPAGRVNTGELFF. The CDR3 DNA sequence: TGCGCCAGCAGCCCAGCGGGCCGAGTGAACACCGGGGAGCTGTTTTTT.

The rearrangement uses TRBV14 and TRBJ2-7; tentative D call: TRBD2 (5 bases). Germline V gene sequence: CDR1 SGHDN, CDR2 FVKESK. This CDR3 has 13 residues. The ends were cut back, 1 base at V and 3 bases at J, with 7 bases in the middle. CDR3 sequence reads: CASSQGGLYEQYF. The CDR3 region has the DNA TGTGCCAGCAGCCAAGGAGGGCTCTACGAGCAGTACTTC.

The chain couples TRBV29-1 to TRBJ2-2, with 8 bases aligning to TRBD1. V lost 7 bases and J lost 0; bases outside the gene matches: 7. The CDR3 has 15 amino acids. The germline V gene has CDR1 SQVTM and CDR2 ANQGSEA. CDR3 nucleotide sequence: TGCAGCGCTCACAGGGGGACAGCGAACACCGGGGAGCTGTTTTTT. Translated, it gives CSAHRGTANTGELFF.

The rearrangement uses TRBV5-1 and TRBJ1-1; no clear D. Trimming shortened V by 0 bases and J by 1 base, and 10 bases separated the two germline ends. From germline, CDR1 is SGHRS and CDR2 YFSETQ. This CDR3 has 15 amino acids. The DNA for the CDR3 is TGCGCCAGCAGCTTGGACAACATCGCGAACACTGAAGCTTTCTTT. Its translation is CASSLDNIANTEAFF.

The V gene is TRBV7-2, the J gene TRBJ2-2; D gene uncertain. V lost 6 bases, J lost 2 bases, and 13 bases lay in between. The germline V gene encodes CDR1 SGHTA and CDR2 FQGNSA. The CDR3 spans 15 residues. The CDR3 DNA is TGTGCCAGCAGATTGAGCAGGTCAAACACCGGGGAGCTGTTTTTT. Its protein is CASRLSRSNTGELFF.

This chain links TRBV20-1 with TRBJ2-1; 11 bases are a match to TRBD2. Germline V CDR1 and CDR2: DFQATT, SNEGSKA (reference sequence). J was trimmed by 2 bases and V by 3 bases; bases with no gene match: 12. The CDR3 runs to 18 residues. The CDR3 DNA follows: TGCAGTGCTAGGCTCCTGATTAGCGGGGGGGCGACCTACAATGAGCAGTTCTTC. Its protein is CSARLLISGGATYNEQFF.

The chain carries TRBV27 and TRBJ2-4, with 7 nucleotides matching TRBD2. The trim removed 6 bases at V and 7 bases at J, leaving 18 bases unmatched. CDR1 is MNHEY, CDR2 SMNVEV, per germline (reference sequence). The CDR3 contains 17 residues. The CDR3 DNA sequence: TGTGCCAGCAGCCTCTGGGCAGGGAGGGATAAGCGGAACATTCAGTACTTC. Translated: CASSLWAGRDKRNIQYF.

There are many counts of this clonotype. This rearrangement joins TRBV7-9 to TRBJ1-4; D not certain. The CDR3 extends over 12 amino acids. V lost 4 bases and J 7 bases, leaving 7 bases between the germline ends. Germline loops: CDR1 SEHNR, CDR2 FQNEAQ (reference sequence). CDR3 in DNA: TGTGCCAGCAGCTCGACGGTTGAAAAACTGTTTTTT. Translated: CASSSTVEKLFF. The whole variable domain, remainder taken from reference TRBV7-9 and TRBJ1-4, is DTGVSQNPRHKITKRGQNVTFRCDPISEHNRLYWYRQTLGQGPEFLTYFQNEAQLEKSRLLSDRFSAERPKGSFSTLEIQRTEQGDSAMYLCASSSTVEKLFFGSGTQLSVL.

There are a few counts of this clonotype. The V call is TRBV3-1, the J call TRBJ1-1; D perhaps matches TRBD1 (6 bases). V dropped 1 base and J dropped 3 bases, with 9 bases sitting between them. The CDR3 runs 14 residues. Germline lookup yields CDR1 LGHDT and CDR2 YNNKEL (reference sequence). Here the CDR3 reads CASSQGTEYTEAFF. The DNA for the CDR3 is TGTGCCAGCAGCCAAGGGACAGAATACACTGAAGCTTTCTTT.

The table lists this clonotype with a few counts. The chain is built from TRBV3-1 and TRBJ1-2, with a weak D call TRBD1 (5 bases). Germline CDR1 is LGHDT and CDR2 is YNNKEL (reference sequence). Trimming took off 0 bases at V and 0 bases at J, with 8 bases between the two ends. The CDR3 runs 15 residues. The CDR3 region is CASSQDRGANYGYTF. The CDR3 nucleotides are TGTGCCAGCAGCCAAGATAGGGGAGCTAACTATGGCTACACCTTC.

The chain links TRBV6-1 to TRBJ1-4; D ambiguous. This CDR3 is built from 15 residues. V gave up 5 bases and J gave up 8 bases, with 18 bases separating them. Germline V gene sequence: CDR1 MNHNS, CDR2 SASEGT. In DNA, the CDR3 is TGTGCCAGCAGTCCCCTTTGGGGTGCGCGGGAAAAACTGTTTTTT. Its protein is CASSPLWGAREKLFF.

The chain is built from TRBV4-3 and TRBJ1-1; D is unresolved. In germline, CDR1 is LGHNA, CDR2 YSLEER. The CDR3 runs to 14 residues. The ends were cut back, 4 bases at V and 6 bases at J, with 15 bases in the middle. Here the CDR3 DNA reads TGCGCCAGCAGCCCGGGGTACGATGGGTCTGAAGCTTTCTTT. It encodes CASSPGYDGSEAFF.

The chain carries TRBV5-1 and TRBJ2-6; 9 bases fit TRBD1. Germline-derived CDR1 and CDR2 are SGHRS and YFSETQ. CDR3 length equals 19 residues. Trimming removed 0 bases from V and 2 bases from J; junction bases left unmatched: 9. The CDR3 DNA follows: TGCGCCAGCAGCTTGGTGGCACAGGGGGCTTTTACTGGGGCCAACGTCCTGACTTTC. Residues: CASSLVAQGAFTGANVLTF.

This clonotype was counted between two and nine times. For the CDR3, the DNA is TGTGCCAGCTCACCTTCGGGACTAGCGGGAACATCCTACGAGCAGTACTTC. Its translation is CASSPSGLAGTSYEQYF. This chain joins TRBV18 and TRBJ2-7; TRBD2 matches at 13 bases. This CDR3 spans 17 amino acids. Germline V gives CDR1 KGHSH, CDR2 LQKENI. V was pared by 3 bases and J by 1 base, with 6 bases of the junction left unmatched.

This sequence joins TRBV4-2 and TRBJ1-1, with a tentative D call TRBD1 (6 bases). The germline gives CDR1 LGHNA, CDR2 YNFKEQ. This CDR3 has 15 residues. V shed 0 bases and J shed 5 bases, with 13 bases lying between them. The CDR3 protein is CASSQDRAQGTEAFF. As DNA, the CDR3 is TGTGCCAGCAGCCAAGACAGGGCCCAGGGGACTGAAGCTTTCTTT.

The chain employs TRBV3-1 and TRBJ1-1; D may be TRBD1 (5 bases). Trimming shortened V by 4 bases and J by 8 bases, and 11 bases separated the two germline ends. Germline CDR1 LGHDT, CDR2 YNNKEL (reference sequence). The CDR3 runs to 12 residues. CDR3 nucleotide sequence: TGTGCCAGCAGCCCCCGGGGGGGGGAAGCTTTCTTT. This sequence encodes CASSPRGGEAFF.